This TCR beta chain was sequenced in a study of T cells in localized non-small cell lung cancer. Regarding the study as a whole: Since sequencing was restricted to only one region of the tumor, intratumor heterogeneity remains a possibility. Uninvolved adjacent lung, not tumor, had the highest T cell clonality. Adjacent lung held a median approximately 57 of the top 100 tumor clones.

This clone was picked up a small number of times. Its cognate antigen is unknown. Using immunoSEQ multiplex PCR, the repertoire was profiled, and TCRdb retains in-frame clones only, with some absent. The table lists approximately 1,500 clones, about 25% of them singletons. Germline V CDR1 and CDR2: MRHNA, SNTAGT. Trimming at V came to 4 bases and at J to 4 bases, leaving 11 bases not matched to a gene. The CDR3 covers 18 residues. Material: lung tumor tissue, obtained before any cancer treatment. The receptor was derived from a male donor older than 55 with stage II lung adenocarcinoma. The chain combines TRBV6-4 with TRBJ2-6, with 9 bases aligning to TRBD1. The CDR3 DNA reads as TGTGCCAGCAGTGGTGGACAGGGGCCGGGGCTCGGGGCCAACGTCCTGACTTTC. It yields the protein CASSGGQGPGLGANVLTF.